This T cell receptor (beta chain) was recorded in a study of neurological immune-mediated disorders. The unsorted libraries were made from 2 million PBMCs kept at -80 C. This clonotype was found many times. TCRdb processed the 5' RACE reads anew with MiXCR; each CDR3 protein has one entry. The repertoire includes 55,000 to 85,000 distinct CDR3 sequences, roughly 3% of them detected once, and about 5.5% sits in the top ten. Germline V gives CDR1 SGHRS, CDR2 YFSETQ. V was trimmed by 0 bases and J by 9 bases, leaving 12 bases between them. This CDR3 is 13 amino acids long. The sequenced sample consisted of PBMCs. The clonotype was recovered from a woman between 45 and 65 years old with multiple sclerosis. The chain couples TRBV5-1 to TRBJ1-1, with TRBD1 as a possible D gene (5 bases). CDR3 bases: TGCGCCAGCAGCTTGGCGGGGGAAACGAAAGCTTTCTTT. Amino acid sequence: CASSLAGETKAFF.